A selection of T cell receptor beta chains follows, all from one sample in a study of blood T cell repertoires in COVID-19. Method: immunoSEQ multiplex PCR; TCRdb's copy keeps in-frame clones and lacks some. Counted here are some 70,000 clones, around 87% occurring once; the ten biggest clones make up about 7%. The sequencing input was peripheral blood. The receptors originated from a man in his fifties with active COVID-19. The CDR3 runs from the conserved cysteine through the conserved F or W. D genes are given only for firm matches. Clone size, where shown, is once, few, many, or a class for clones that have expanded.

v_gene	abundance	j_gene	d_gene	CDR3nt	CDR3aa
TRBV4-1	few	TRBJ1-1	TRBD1	TGCGCCAGCAGCCAAGTGGGGACAGGACGAACTGAAGCTTTCTTT	CASSQVGTGRTEAFF
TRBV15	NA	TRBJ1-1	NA	TGTGCCACCAGCATCAGCGGACAGTTAAACACTGAAGCTTTCTTT	CATSISGQLNTEAFF
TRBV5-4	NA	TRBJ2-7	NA	TGTGCCAGCAGCTTGGGACTAGAGTACGAGCAGTACTTC	CASSLGLEYEQYF
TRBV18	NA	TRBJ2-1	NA	TGTGCCAGCTCACGGCAGCGGAGTCAATACGGCAATGAGCAGTTCTTC	CASSRQRSQYGNEQFF
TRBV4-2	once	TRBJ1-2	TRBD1	TGTGCCAGCAGCCTAGGACAGGGGAACTATGGCTACACCTTC	CASSLGQGNYGYTF
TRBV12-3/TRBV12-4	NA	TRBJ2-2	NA	TGTGCCAGCAGTCCCCTTAGAGCCGGGGAGCTGTTTTTT	CASSPLRAGELFF
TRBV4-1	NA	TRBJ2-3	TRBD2	TGCGCCAGCAGCCCCCTAGGGGGAACCGGGACTAGCGGAAGGGGCACAGATACGCAGTATTTT	CASSPLGGTGTSGRGTDTQYF
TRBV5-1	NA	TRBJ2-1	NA	TGCGCCAGCAGCTTGGCCCCATTGAGTGTGGGGCGAAGCTCCTACAATGAGCAGTTCTTC	CASSLAPLSVGRSSYNEQFF
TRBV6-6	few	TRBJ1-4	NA	TGTGCCAGCAGTCAACCAGCAACTAATGAAAAACTGTTTTTT	CASSQPATNEKLFF
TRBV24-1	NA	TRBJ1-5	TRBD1	TGTGCCACCAGTGATACCGGACAGGGTTATCAGCCCCAGCATTTT	CATSDTGQGYQPQHF
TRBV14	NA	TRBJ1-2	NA	TGTGCCAGCAGCCAAGACCGGGGCTACACCTTC	CASSQDRGYTF
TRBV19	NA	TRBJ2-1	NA	TGTGCCAGTAGCCTAAGAAGGGGCAGGGTGAATAATGAGCAGTTCTTC	CASSLRRGRVNNEQFF
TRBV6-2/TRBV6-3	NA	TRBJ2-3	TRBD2	TGTGCCAGCAGTTTCCCCCAAATCAGACTAGCGGGGGTCCGGAATACGCAGTATTTT	CASSFPQIRLAGVRNTQYF
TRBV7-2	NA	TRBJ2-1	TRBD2	TGTGCCAGCAGCTTAGTGGGGACTAACAATGAGCAGTTCTTC	CASSLVGTNNEQFF
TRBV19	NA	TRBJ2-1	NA	TGTGCCAGTAGTATTGAAGGGGGCAATGAGCAGTTCTTC	CASSIEGGNEQFF
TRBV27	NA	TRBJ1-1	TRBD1	TGTGCCAGCAGTTTATCAACCCGGACAGGGGTTGGGAACACTGAAGCTTTCTTT	CASSLSTRTGVGNTEAFF
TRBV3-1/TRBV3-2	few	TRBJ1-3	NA	TGTGCCAGCAGCCAAGGTCCATCCCAGGGTGGAAACACCATATATTTT	CASSQGPSQGGNTIYF
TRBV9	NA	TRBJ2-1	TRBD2	TGTGCCAGCAGCGCGCCCCAACCAGCGGGGGTGCTGTCCTACAATGAGCAGTTCTTC	CASSAPQPAGVLSYNEQFF
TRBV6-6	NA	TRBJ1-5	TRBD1	TGTGCCAGCACCGGGACAGGGGGAGGACAGCCCCAGCATTTT	CASTGTGGGQPQHF
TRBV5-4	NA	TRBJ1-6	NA	TGTGCCAGCAGCCAGGGGACCTCTGCCTCAGGATCACCCCTCCACTTT	CASSQGTSASGSPLHF
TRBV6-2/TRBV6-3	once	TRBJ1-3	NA	TGTGCCAGCAGTTATGGGAGCCCCTCCTCTGGAAACACCATATATTTT	CASSYGSPSSGNTIYF
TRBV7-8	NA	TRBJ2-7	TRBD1	TGTGCCAGCAGCTCAACAGGGGGTGGCTACGAGCAGTACTTC	CASSSTGGGYEQYF
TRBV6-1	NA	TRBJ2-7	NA	TGTGCCAGCAGTGAAGGTCACCAGAAACATCACGAGCAGTACTTC	CASSEGHQKHHEQYF
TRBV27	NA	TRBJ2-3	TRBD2	TGTGCCAGCAGTTTACTGCTAGCGGGACCGCGGGCTTCCACGTCCGATACGCAGTATTTT	CASSLLLAGPRASTSDTQYF
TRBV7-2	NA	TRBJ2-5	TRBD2	TGTGCCAGCAGCTTAGGGTTTAGCGGGGCCGTTCCAGAGACCCAGTACTTC	CASSLGFSGAVPETQYF
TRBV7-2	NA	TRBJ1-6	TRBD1	TGTGCCAGCAGCCCCATAGGACAGGGGGCGAATAATTCACCCCTCCACTTT	CASSPIGQGANNSPLHF
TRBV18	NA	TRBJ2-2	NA	TGTGCCAGCTCGCCAGGAGGGTCGAGTGGCACCGGGGAGCTGTTTTTT	CASSPGGSSGTGELFF
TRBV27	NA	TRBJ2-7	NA	TGTGCCAGCAGTTTAGTCCCGCAGGGTGGCGAGCAGTACTTC	CASSLVPQGGEQYF
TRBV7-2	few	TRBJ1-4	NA	TGTGCCAGCAGCACTATCCCGGGACACACAACTAATGAAAAACTGTTTTTT	CASSTIPGHTTNEKLFF
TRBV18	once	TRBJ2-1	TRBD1	TGTGCCAGCTCACCGGCCGGGACAGGGCACTACAATGAGCAGTTCTTC	CASSPAGTGHYNEQFF
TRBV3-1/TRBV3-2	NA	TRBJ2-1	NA	TGTGCCAGCAGCCAAACAGACAATGAGCAGTTCTTC	CASSQTDNEQFF
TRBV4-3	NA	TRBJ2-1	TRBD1	TGCGCCAGCAGCCTCCGACAGGGGTCCTACAATGAGCAGTTCTTC	CASSLRQGSYNEQFF
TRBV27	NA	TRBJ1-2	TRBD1	TGTGCCAGCAGTAACCTGGGACAGACCCGCTATGGCTACACCTTC	CASSNLGQTRYGYTF
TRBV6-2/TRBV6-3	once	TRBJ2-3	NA	TGTGCCAGCAGTTCAACATTCGATACGCAGTATTTT	CASSSTFDTQYF
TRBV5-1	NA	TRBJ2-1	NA	TGCGCCAGCAGCCATACTAGCGGGACGGGACAGGGCAATGAGCAGTTCTTC	CASSHTSGTGQGNEQFF
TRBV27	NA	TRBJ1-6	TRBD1	TGTGCCAGCAGTTTATCAGGACAGGGGATTGGTTCACCCCTCCACTTT	CASSLSGQGIGSPLHF
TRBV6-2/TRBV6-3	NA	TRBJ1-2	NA	TGTGCCAGCAGTTACCAGACCAGGGCCCCGGGCTACACCTTC	CASSYQTRAPGYTF
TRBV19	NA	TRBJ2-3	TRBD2	TGTGCCAGTAGTATACGGACTAGCGGGAGACTTAGTACAGATACGCAGTATTTT	CASSIRTSGRLSTDTQYF
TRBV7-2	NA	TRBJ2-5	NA	TGTGCCAGCAGCCTTATCGGGACTCCGAGGCCCCAGTACTTC	CASSLIGTPRPQYF
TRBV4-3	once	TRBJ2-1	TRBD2	TGCGCCAGCAGCCAAGATAAGTTGCGGGAGGGCGGCAATGAGCAGTTCTTC	CASSQDKLREGGNEQFF